Given below is one TCR beta chain in context. No antigen is known for it. This record belongs to a study of post-analysis software for immune sequencing data. Study-wide background: The courses of disease that were included comprised relapsing-remitting, secondary progressive and progressive-relapsing multiple sclerosis.

Findings and caveats of the study: Multiple sclerosis patients had significantly lower normalized Chao1 diversity than controls. TRBV5-6, TRBV5-1 and TRBV20-1 belonged to a set of roughly five TRBV segments that were more frequent in patients than controls.

Unique molecular identifiers were carried by the TCR beta cDNA libraries. TCRdb fed the PCR reads into MiXCR, producing one record per CDR3 protein. Of under 900,000 distinct CDR3 sequences in the sample, approximately 53% were seen once. The CDR3 runs 15 residues. Germline assignment: CDR1 SGHTS and CDR2 YDEGEE. J gave up 5 bases and V 4 bases, and 10 bases lay outside the gene matches. The source is a girl between 10 and 17 years old with multiple sclerosis. The specimen was blood. The rearrangement links TRBV5-8 to TRBJ1-1, with 8 nucleotides matching TRBD1. CDR3 region: CASSPSTGVGTEAFF. Written as DNA, the CDR3 is TGTGCCAGCAGCCCATCGACAGGGGTGGGTACTGAAGCTTTCTTT.